Listed here are 14 T cell receptor beta chains from one sample, sequenced in a study of blood T cell repertoires in COVID-19. TCRdb's table, derived via immunoSEQ multiplex PCR, lists solely in-frame clones and lacks some. This sample has a few hundred thousand clones, with around 85% found just once. Sequencing was carried out using peripheral blood. All receptors come from a woman younger than 35 with acute or convalescent COVID-19.

This clone occurred a few times. The chain joins TRBV11-2 to TRBJ2-2; the D gene is possibly TRBD1 (5 bases). Trimming left V 5 bases short and J 0 bases short, with 10 bases between. Looked up from germline, CDR1 is SGHAT and CDR2 is FQNNGV. This CDR3 is 15 amino acids long. This chain's CDR3 is CASSLLTANTGELFF. The CDR3 DNA sequence: TGTGCCAGCAGCCTATTGACAGCGAACACCGGGGAGCTGTTTTTT.

This chain joins TRBV27 and TRBJ1-4; tentatively, D is TRBD1 (5 bases). The CDR3 loop spans 13 amino acids. The V end lost 8 bases, the J end lost 10 bases, and 17 bases lay between the germline ends. The V gene's germline CDR1 is MNHEY and CDR2 SMNVEV (reference sequence). The CDR3 bases are TGTGCCAGCGGCACTATCGCGGGGGGAAAACTGTTTTTT. It yields the protein CASGTIAGGKLFF.

This chain joins TRBV12-5 and TRBJ2-1; 9 nucleotides align to TRBD2. Per the germline V gene, CDR1 is LGHNT and CDR2 is FRNRAP. This CDR3 region has 13 residues. J lost 5 bases, V lost 10 bases, and 6 bases had no gene match. The CDR3 loop is CANRLAENNEQFF. CDR3 bases: TGTGCTAACCGACTAGCGGAGAACAATGAGCAGTTCTTC.

CDR3 residues: CASSSPGEVDGYTF. CDR3 in DNA: TGTGCCAGCAGTTCCCCCGGGGAGGTGGATGGCTACACCTTC. This chain connects TRBV6-6 to TRBJ1-2; D is undetermined. This CDR3 comprises 14 residues. V was shortened by 4 bases and J by 6 bases, with 15 bases between the two germline ends. Germline V CDR1 and CDR2: MNHNY, SVGAGI (reference sequence).

The chain couples TRBV7-2 to TRBJ2-1, with D possibly TRBD1 on 5 matching bases. The germline V gene has CDR1 SGHTA and CDR2 FQGNSA. Trimming took off 9 bases at V and 3 bases at J, with 12 bases between the two ends. The CDR3 is made up of 13 amino acids. The CDR3 DNA reads as TGTGCCAGACCAAGTCAGGGCTACAATGAGCAGTTCTTC. This codes for CARPSQGYNEQFF.

The CDR3 DNA sequence: TGTGCCAGCAGCTGGGGCGGGAGAGATGCGCAGTTCTTC. Encoded protein: CASSWGGRDAQFF. V is TRBV5-6 and J is TRBJ2-1, with 7 bases lining up with TRBD2. The CDR3 spans 13 residues. J was trimmed by 12 bases and V by 3 bases; bases with no gene match: 9. From germline, CDR1 is SGHDT and CDR2 YYEEEE.

This chain joins TRBV11-2 and TRBJ1-1, with unresolved D. In germline, CDR1 is SGHAT, CDR2 FQNNGV. V lost 5 bases and J lost 0, with 7 bases in between. This CDR3 is 13 amino acids long. The CDR3 nucleotides are TGTGCCAGCAGCCCCAACATGAACACTGAAGCTTTCTTT. Amino acid sequence: CASSPNMNTEAFF.

V usage is TRBV5-6 and J usage is TRBJ1-5, with D uncertain. The germline V gene encodes CDR1 SGHDT and CDR2 YYEEEE. CDR3 length: 14 residues. Trimming took off 4 bases at V and 0 bases at J, with 8 bases between the two ends. The CDR3 nucleotides read TGTGCCAGCAGCCTTATCTATAGCAATCAGCCCCAGCATTTT. It yields the protein CASSLIYSNQPQHF.

V gene TRBV29-1 combines with J gene TRBJ2-3; D call uncertain. Germline CDR1 is SQVTM and CDR2 is ANQGSEA. This CDR3 contains 11 residues. V lost 8 bases to trimming and J lost 6 bases, with 12 bases between them. This CDR3 is CSQMAGDTQYF. CDR3 DNA: TGCAGCCAGATGGCCGGGGATACGCAGTATTTT.

The V gene is TRBV7-9, the J gene TRBJ1-3; tentative D call: TRBD1 (6 bases). Trimming pared 1 base from V and 2 bases from J, leaving 12 bases between. Germline V gene lookup returns CDR1 SEHNR and CDR2 FQNEAQ (reference sequence). The length of the CDR3 is 16 residues. The CDR3: CASSLVVGGAGNTIYF. Written as DNA, the CDR3 is TGTGCCAGCAGCTTAGTCGTTGGGGGCGCTGGAAACACCATATATTTT.

The rearrangement joins TRBV19 to TRBJ1-2; 10 bases line up with TRBD1. The CDR3 loop spans 14 amino acids. After removal of 5 bases from V and 8 bases from J, the junction contained 8 bases not matched to a gene. Germline CDR1 is LNHDA and CDR2 is SQIVND (reference sequence). CDR3 nucleotide sequence: TGTGCCAGTAGTTGGGACAGGGGAGTGAGGGGCTACACCTTC. Its protein is CASSWDRGVRGYTF.

The J gene is TRBJ2-7, the V gene TRBV4-1, with D possibly matching TRBD2 (6 bases). Germline CDR1 is MGHRA and CDR2 is YSYEKL. CDR3 length equals 15 residues. V was pared by 0 bases and J by 2 bases, with 11 bases between. The CDR3 DNA follows: TGCGCCAGCAGCCAAGAGGGGGGAGAGACCTACGAGCAGTACTTC. Amino acids: CASSQEGGETYEQYF.

V is TRBV7-3 and J is TRBJ2-3, with 9 bases matching TRBD2. Trimming at V came to 5 bases and at J to 2 bases, leaving 14 bases not matched to a gene. The CDR3 sequence is 18 residues long. In germline, CDR1 is SGHTA, CDR2 FQGTGA. CDR3 amino acids: CASSQRAGGLTPTDTQYF. The CDR3 bases are TGTGCCAGCAGCCAAAGGGCGGGGGGGCTCACCCCCACAGATACGCAGTATTTT.

The V call is TRBV3-1 (or the pseudogene TRBV3-2), the J call TRBJ1-6; a weak D match, TRBD1 (5 bases). The V and J ends lost 0 bases and 6 bases respectively, with 12 bases between them. CDR3 length: 16 residues. Germline loops: CDR1 LGHDT, CDR2 YNNKEL (reference sequence). For the CDR3, the DNA is TGTGCCAGCAGCCAAGAGTTGTCAGGGTTTAATTCACCCCTCCACTTT. As protein: CASSQELSGFNSPLHF.